Below, 10 T cell receptor beta chains from the same sample are listed, as sequenced in a study of beta chain features in type 1 diabetes (dated by TCRdb to 2016 to 2019). The study at large found these results: Type 1 diabetes patients showed a moderate but significant shortening of TCRB CDR3 length in all four CD4+ subsets.

Library construction relied on the immunoSEQ multiplex PCR assay. The High Capacity cDNA Reverse Transcription Kit was used to reverse transcribe all of the isolated RNA, meaning that expressed TCRB transcripts were what got sequenced. The clones in this table, taken by TCRdb from immuneACCESS, are in-frame only. Not every clone is retained; where verified, under half of the shortfall comes from an unresolved V gene, and the cause of the rest is unknown. This sample gives more than 150,000 clones in total; approximately 9.1% of them show up just once. Around 0.7% of the sample belongs to the ten largest clones. These receptors lack a known antigen. The sample consisted of central memory CD4+ T cells from blood. Receptors were obtained from a woman aged 30 to 39 with type 1 diabetes.

The chain has TRBV9 and TRBJ1-2; 8 nucleotides align to TRBD1. The CDR3 has 15 residues. Germline CDR1 reads SGDLS; CDR2 reads YYNGEE. The V and J ends lost 0 bases and 5 bases, in that order; junction bases with no gene match: 6. The CDR3 DNA follows: TGTGCCAGCAGCGTAGAGGGACAGGACCCTTATGGCTACACCTTC. Protein: CASSVEGQDPYGYTF.

This clone was found a few times. V is TRBV15 and J is TRBJ1-2, with TRBD1 identical over 11 bases. The CDR3 loop spans 15 amino acids. Germline loops: CDR1 LNHNV, CDR2 YYDKDF (reference sequence). The V and J ends lost 3 bases and 3 bases, in that order; junction bases with no gene match: 3. CDR3 DNA sequence: TGTGCCACCAGCAGGGACAGGGGGCGCGACTATGGCTACACCTTC. Encoded protein: CATSRDRGRDYGYTF.

This clone was recorded a few times. This chain joins TRBV7-9 and TRBJ2-1; TRBD2 matches at 15 bases. CDR3 length: 18 residues. V lost 2 bases, J lost 9 bases, and 11 bases stayed unmatched. Looked up from germline, CDR1 is SEHNR and CDR2 is FQNEAQ (reference sequence). CDR3 sequence reads: CASSLRGLAGGRTIEQFF. Written as DNA, the CDR3 is TGTGCCAGCAGCTTAAGGGGACTAGCGGGAGGTCGTACGATTGAGCAGTTCTTC.

In its sample, this clone was seen a few times. The gene calls are TRBV19 and TRBJ1-6, with TRBD1 identical over 9 bases. Germline CDR1 reads LNHDA; CDR2 reads SQIVND (reference sequence). The trim removed 5 bases at V and 9 bases at J, leaving 8 bases unmatched. The CDR3 runs 15 residues. The CDR3 here is CASSAGQGLGSPLHF. The CDR3 DNA reads TGTGCCAGTAGTGCCGGACAGGGGTTAGGTTCACCCCTCCACTTT. Combining the CDR3 with reference TRBV19 and TRBJ1-6 gives the whole variable domain DGGITQSPKYLFRKEGQNVTLSCEQNLNHDAMYWYRQDPGQGLRLIYYSQIVNDFQKGDIAEGYSVSREKKESFPLTVTSAQKNPTAFYLCASSAGQGLGSPLHFGNGTRLTVT.

The rearrangement uses TRBV9 and TRBJ2-7; 11 nucleotides align to TRBD2. From germline, CDR1 is SGDLS and CDR2 YYNGEE. V lost 4 bases to trimming and J lost 4 bases; unmatched junction nucleotides: 4. The CDR3 covers 14 residues. CDR3 nucleotide sequence: TGTGCCAGCAGCTTGTCTAGCGGGAGGTACGAGCAGTACTTC. This encodes CASSLSSGRYEQYF.

This clone has only a few counts. V usage is TRBV28 and J usage is TRBJ1-5; D gene unclear. The CDR3 spans 17 residues. Germline V gene sequence: CDR1 MDHEN, CDR2 SYDVKM. V dropped 7 bases and J dropped 0 bases, with 19 bases sitting between them. In DNA, the CDR3 is TGTGCCAGCACCGTAGAAACCATCAATTATAGCAATCAGCCCCAGCATTTT. It specifies CASTVETINYSNQPQHF.

A few counts support this clone. The chain has TRBV15 and TRBJ1-4; D is ambiguous. The V and J ends lost 0 bases and 11 bases respectively, with 13 bases between them. CDR1 is LNHNV, CDR2 YYDKDF, per germline (reference sequence). CDR3 length equals 14 residues. CDR3 coding DNA: TGTGCCACCAGCAGAGATCTTGGCGGTTTTAAACTGTTTTTT. Encoded protein: CATSRDLGGFKLFF.

V usage is TRBV11-3 and J usage is TRBJ2-1, with a tentative D call TRBD2 (6 bases). The CDR3 runs 16 residues. V lost 2 bases and J lost 0, with 11 bases in between. From germline, CDR1 is SGHNT and CDR2 YENEEA. Written as DNA, the CDR3 is TGTGCCAGCAGCTTAAGGCGGGGAAGCTCCTACAATGAGCAGTTCTTC. The encoded protein is CASSLRRGSSYNEQFF.

This chain links TRBV10-3 with TRBJ1-5; the match to TRBD1 covers 8 bases. Per germline, CDR1 ENHRY and CDR2 SYGVKD. The CDR3 runs 13 residues. Germline trimming cut 10 bases from V and 5 bases from J; bases unmatched to any gene: 7. In nucleotides, the CDR3 is TGTGCCACTGGACAGGGTATGGATCAGCCCCAGCATTTT. Amino acids: CATGQGMDQPQHF.

The CDR3 bases are TGTGCCAGCAGTACAGGGGCCGCGAACACCGGGGAGCTGTTTTTT. This sequence encodes CASSTGAANTGELFF. The V gene is TRBV2, the J gene TRBJ2-2; TRBD1 matches at 7 bases. With V trimmed by 5 bases and J by 0 bases, 3 bases remained unmatched. The germline V gene encodes CDR1 SNHLY and CDR2 FYNNEI. The CDR3 extends over 15 amino acids.